Below, one T cell receptor beta chain is given with its context. Its antigen is currently unknown. The immunoSEQ assay was v3.0, run at survey level. Sequencing used immunoSEQ multiplex PCR; TCRdb keeps in-frame clones, though not all of them. Altogether about 50,000 clones are present, about 86% being singletons, with the ten largest covering under 3%. The data were taken from a study of long-term antiretroviral therapy in people with HIV. Study-level findings and limits: Pre-ART-expanded clones dominated the repertoire at all time points. HIV repertoires showed narrower CDR3 length ranges than controls.

Germline-derived CDR1 and CDR2 are MNHEY and SMNVEV (reference sequence). The CDR3 consists of 17 residues. V shed 3 bases and J 4 bases; nucleotides not matched to a gene: 9. Sequencing used unsorted PBMCs, obtained 0.8 years after starting antiretroviral therapy. The receptor was derived from a woman in her late teens or twenties with HIV. The gene calls are TRBV27 and TRBJ2-2, with TRBD2 matching 9 bases. CDR3: CASSLNLPGLATGELFF. Here the CDR3 DNA reads TGTGCCAGCAGTTTGAATCTCCCGGGACTAGCCACCGGGGAGCTGTTTTTT.